This TCR beta chain originates from a study of vaccination effects on CD4 cells after COVID-19. Study-level results: Small numbers of convalescent patients limited the study. It also lacked early post-infection timepoints.

Culture proceeded for more than nine days, and CD4+ T cells were then isolated. In regard to this clone: Its specificity is unknown.

Some clones are missing from TCRdb's copy, which holds only in-frame ones; the method was immunoSEQ multiplex PCR. Here the sample spans around 30,000 clones, roughly two thirds being singletons. V lost 1 base, J lost 4 bases, and 16 bases lay in between. This CDR3 is 16 amino acids long. Germline CDR1 is MNHNS and CDR2 is SASEGT. This sequence was found in a human donor who received a COVID-19 vaccine. The chain couples TRBV6-1 to TRBJ1-1; D might be TRBD1 (6 bases). Specimen: CD4+ T cells from PBMCs cultured without peptide, collected before COVID-19 vaccination. In DNA, the CDR3 is TGTGCCAGCAGTGAAGGTGGCAGGGGTAGGTTCACTGAAGCTTTCTTT. Its protein product is CASSEGGRGRFTEAFF.